This T cell receptor beta chain was identified in a study of regulatory T cells in long-lasting Graves disease. Study conclusions and caveats: More public clonotypes were shared by persistent patients (about 2,700) than by new patients (approximately 1,000).

Time point here: newly diagnosed GD, antithyroid drugs for less than 3 months. TCR sequences were obtained from RNA taken from PBMCs. This clonotype appeared a few times. Its antigen is undetermined. Germline values: CDR1 GTSNPN, CDR2 SVGIG (reference sequence). The V end lost 0 bases, the J end lost 8 bases, and 17 bases lay between the germline ends. This CDR3 contains 14 residues. With iRepertoire HTBI primers and Arm-PCR of CDR3 regions, TCR beta libraries were built. Using its own MiXCR run on the multiplex PCR reads, TCRdb lists one record per CDR3 protein. Altogether hundreds of thousands of distinct CDR3 sequences are present, approximately 15% being singletons, with the ten largest covering 18%. This sample also belongs to another study, concerning T cells in Graves' hyperthyroidism and ophthalmopathy. Per that study: With the HTBI primer set, the TCR CDR3 went through a first round of RT-PCR.

The sample was peripheral blood mononuclear cells (PBMCs), taken at new diagnosis, from a patient treated with antithyroid drugs. The TCR comes from a woman aged 25 to 45 with Graves disease. The chain links TRBV30 to TRBJ2-7; TRBD2 is a possible D gene (7 bases). CDR3 DNA: TGTGCCTGGAGTGTACTAGCGCTCCGGGACAAGCAGTACTTC. This sequence encodes CAWSVLALRDKQYF.